Below, 32 T cell receptor beta chains from the same sample are listed, as sequenced in a study of blood T cells in healthy people across ages. Alongside a J-beta primer mix, a sample-barcoded 5' primer served in a second PCR lasting 7 to 11 cycles. TCRdb reanalysed the 5' RACE reads using MiXCR and keeps one entry per CDR3 protein. The table lists 1.5 million to 2 million distinct CDR3 sequences, approximately 28% of them singletons. Material for sequencing was blood. The source is a woman in her twenties or thirties in good health.

The chain has TRBV5-1 and TRBJ1-2; a weak D match, TRBD1 (6 bases). Trimming removed 0 bases from V and 3 bases from J, with 21 bases in between. Germline-derived CDR1 and CDR2 are SGHRS and YFSETQ. The CDR3 runs 18 residues. This CDR3 is CASSLGHRDSPSDYGYTF. CDR3 DNA sequence: TGCGCCAGCAGCTTGGGTCACAGGGACTCCCCCTCTGACTATGGCTACACCTTC.

Many counts were recorded for this clonotype. The rearrangement uses TRBV12-3 or TRBV12-4 and TRBJ2-7; perhaps TRBD2 as D (5 bases). The V end was cut by 5 bases, the J end by 7 bases, with 9 bases between. CDR3 length: 11 residues. CDR3 DNA sequence: TGTGCCAGCAGTCCCGAGCGGGAGCAGTACTTC. This encodes CASSPEREQYF.

The J gene is TRBJ2-3, the V gene TRBV5-1, with TRBD2 matching over 10 bases. Germline assignment: CDR1 SGHRS and CDR2 YFSETQ. V shed 9 bases and J 6 bases; nucleotides not matched to a gene: 13. This CDR3 comprises 15 residues. CDR3 amino acids: CATRTSGVAGDTQYF. CDR3 bases: TGCGCCACCCGGACTAGCGGCGTTGCGGGGGATACGCAGTATTTT.

The chain recombines TRBV14 with TRBJ1-6, with 7 bases matching TRBD1. This CDR3 region has 15 residues. CDR1 and CDR2 (germline): SGHDN, FVKESK. J gave up 10 bases and V 1 base, and 7 bases lay outside the gene matches. CDR3 region: CASSQGFPGGSPLHF. DNA for the CDR3: TGTGCCAGCAGCCAAGGGTTCCCAGGGGGGTCACCCCTCCACTTT.

This clonotype came up many times. For the CDR3, the DNA is TGCAGCGCAGTGATTGCGGGCCGGGCCAACGTCCTGACTTTC. This codes for CSAVIAGRANVLTF. The chain carries TRBV29-1 and TRBJ2-6, with a possible D match to TRBD2 (5 bases). Trimming removed 7 bases from V and 5 bases from J, with 15 bases in between. CDR3 length: 14 amino acids. CDR1 and CDR2 (germline): SQVTM, ANQGSEA.

The chain is built from TRBV3-1 and TRBJ2-5, with TRBD1 identical over 9 bases. With 0 bases clipped from V and 5 bases from J, the junction kept 4 bases outside the gene matches. The CDR3 loop spans 15 amino acids. Germline-derived CDR1 and CDR2 are LGHDT and YNNKEL (reference sequence). In nucleotides, the CDR3 is TGTGCCAGCAGCCAAGATACAGGGGGCTGGGAGACCCAGTACTTC. Translated: CASSQDTGGWETQYF.

This sequence joins TRBV20-1 and TRBJ2-7; weak D call: TRBD1 (7 bases). With 3 bases removed from V and 1 base from J, the gap between germline ends came to 16 bases. This CDR3 is 15 amino acids long. Germline values: CDR1 DFQATT, CDR2 SNEGSKA (reference sequence). For the CDR3, the DNA is TGCAGTGCTAGGGATGGAGGGGGCGCGTCCTACGAGCAGTACTTC. It specifies CSARDGGGASYEQYF.

The V gene is TRBV6-1, the J gene TRBJ1-2; D possibly corresponds to TRBD1 (6 bases). With 7 bases removed from V and 5 bases from J, the gap between germline ends came to 11 bases. Germline CDR1 MNHNS, CDR2 SASEGT. The CDR3 is 12 residues long. The CDR3 reads CASKIQGYGYTF. DNA of the CDR3: TGTGCCAGCAAAATACAGGGATATGGCTACACCTTC.

This chain joins TRBV5-1 and TRBJ1-2, with D unresolved. CDR1 is SGHRS, CDR2 YFSETQ, per germline. The CDR3 extends over 13 amino acids. V was trimmed by 2 bases and J by 4 bases, leaving 9 bases between them. For the CDR3, the DNA is TGCGCCAGCAGCTTACCGGCCTCCTATGGCTACACCTTC. Amino acids: CASSLPASYGYTF.

This clonotype has just a few counts. This rearrangement joins TRBV30 to TRBJ2-7; 10 positions agree with TRBD1. The V gene's germline CDR1 is GTSNPN and CDR2 SVGIG (reference sequence). This CDR3 has 14 residues. With V trimmed by 2 bases and J by 2 bases, 3 bases remained unmatched. The CDR3 reads CAWSPGTGAYEQYF. For the CDR3, the DNA is TGTGCCTGGAGTCCCGGGACAGGGGCCTACGAGCAGTACTTC.

CDR3 protein: CASSHGPSNTGELFF. CDR3 nucleotides: TGCGCCAGCAGCCACGGCCCGTCGAACACCGGGGAGCTGTTTTTT. V gene TRBV4-1 combines with J gene TRBJ2-2; D remains ambiguous. Germline V lookup: CDR1 MGHRA, CDR2 YSYEKL. The CDR3 sequence is 15 residues long. With 3 bases removed from V and 0 bases from J, the gap between germline ends came to 8 bases.

This clonotype came up a few times. The genes are TRBV9 and TRBJ2-5; the match to TRBD1 covers 7 bases. CDR1 and CDR2 from the germline V gene are SGDLS and YYNGEE. V was clipped by 4 bases and J by 3 bases; unmatched bases: 9. There are 15 residues in the CDR3. CDR3 protein: CASSPGTEIKETQYF. CDR3 coding DNA: TGTGCCAGCAGCCCCGGGACAGAAATAAAAGAGACCCAGTACTTC.

The rearrangement uses TRBV20-1 and TRBJ2-3; TRBD2 aligns across 7 bases. CDR1 DFQATT and CDR2 SNEGSKA come from the germline V gene (reference sequence). The CDR3 has 13 amino acids. J gave up 4 bases and V 5 bases, and 6 bases lay outside the gene matches. In DNA form, the CDR3 reads TGCAGTGCTGCGGAGCGGGGATCAGATACGCAGTATTTT. Protein: CSAAERGSDTQYF.

This clonotype was detected only a few times. The J gene is TRBJ1-1, the V gene TRBV4-1, with D uncertain. Trimming shortened V by 0 bases and J by 6 bases, and 5 bases separated the two germline ends. The germline gives CDR1 MGHRA, CDR2 YSYEKL. CDR3 size: 12 residues. This CDR3 is CASSQDMAEAFF. In DNA, the CDR3 is TGCGCCAGCAGCCAAGATATGGCTGAAGCTTTCTTT.

For this clonotype: A much bigger clone sits one base away, suggesting this may be a read error. The genes are TRBV6-5 and TRBJ2-4, with a weak D call TRBD1 (6 bases). The DNA end is a closer match to TRBJ2-7, so the J assignment may be wrong. Germline V gives CDR1 MNHEY, CDR2 SVGAGI. This CDR3 spans 14 amino acids. CDR3 bases: TGTGCCAGCAGTCCTCTTAGGGGGAAATGCGAGCAGTACTTC. Its protein is CASSPLRGKCEQYF.

Regarding this clonotype: The CDR3 does not close with the conserved phenylalanine or tryptophan, likely indicating a read error. The V and J genes are TRBV12-3 or TRBV12-4 and TRBJ2-3, with 8 bases matching TRBD2. The CDR3 contains 17 residues. The ends lost 3 bases at V and 0 bases at J; junction bases unmatched: 8. The CDR3 bases are TGTGCCAGCAGTTTGGGCGGGAGGACACCTAGCACAGATACGCAGTATTCT. Translated: CASSLGGRTPSTDTQYS.

This clonotype showed up just a few times. The chain carries TRBV18 and TRBJ2-7, with D perhaps given as TRBD1 or TRBD2 (5 bases each). The V end lost 4 bases, the J end lost 4 bases, and 23 bases lay between the germline ends. Looked up from germline, CDR1 is KGHSH and CDR2 is LQKENI. This CDR3 region has 17 residues. CDR3 loop: CASSLEFGAMKTYEQYF. The DNA of the CDR3 is TGTGCCAGCTCACTCGAATTCGGGGCCATGAAGACATACGAGCAGTACTTC.

This clonotype was counted a few times. The chain combines TRBV3-1 with TRBJ2-7, with 10 bases fitting TRBD2. Germline-derived CDR1 and CDR2 are LGHDT and YNNKEL (reference sequence). Losses at the gene ends were 0 bases for V and 2 bases for J; bases not matched to a gene: 10. The CDR3 has 18 residues. The CDR3 region is CASSQDGGLAEGPYEQYF. The DNA for the CDR3 is TGTGCCAGCAGCCAAGATGGAGGACTAGCGGAGGGCCCCTACGAGCAGTACTTC.

V gene TRBV29-1 combines with J gene TRBJ2-3, with D unresolved. V was trimmed by 4 bases and J by 7 bases, leaving 9 bases between them. Germline assignment: CDR1 SQVTM and CDR2 ANQGSEA. The CDR3 is 11 amino acids. The DNA for the CDR3 is TGCAGCGTTGTCGGGTCAAATACGCAGTATTTT. Translated, it gives CSVVGSNTQYF.

The chain carries TRBV25-1 and TRBJ1-1; 7 nucleotides match TRBD1. The germline gives CDR1 MGHDK, CDR2 SYGVNS. The CDR3 spans 15 residues. J lost 4 bases, V lost 2 bases, and 7 bases had no gene match. CDR3: CASSEKTGMSTEAFF. CDR3 DNA: TGTGCCAGCAGTGAAAAGACAGGGATGAGCACTGAAGCTTTCTTT.

About this clonotype: One end of the junction is discordant with germline, which a read error may explain. This sequence joins TRBV20-1 and TRBJ1-1; the match to TRBD1 covers 7 bases. The CDR3 runs 14 residues. CDR1 is DFQATT, CDR2 SNEGSKA, per germline (reference sequence). Written as DNA, the CDR3 is TGCAGTGCTAGAGCATCTGGACAGGCCACTGACGCTTTCTTT. Its protein product is CSARASGQATDAFF.

V gene TRBV19 combines with J gene TRBJ1-6; D uncertain. Trimming left V 7 bases short and J 1 base short, with 5 bases between. This CDR3 has 13 residues. Germline V gives CDR1 LNHDA, CDR2 SQIVND (reference sequence). For the CDR3, the DNA is TGTGCCAGTACCTTTTCCTATAATTCACCCCTCCACTTT. Its protein product is CASTFSYNSPLHF. Together with reference TRBV19 and TRBJ1-6, the CDR3 gives the full variable domain: DGGITQSPKYLFRKEGQNVTLSCEQNLNHDAMYWYRQDPGQGLRLIYYSQIVNDFQKGDIAEGYSVSREKKESFPLTVTSAQKNPTAFYLCASTFSYNSPLHFGNGTRLTVT.

This clonotype was seen a few times. The chain recombines TRBV5-4 with TRBJ2-7; 7 bases agree with TRBD1. Per the germline V gene, CDR1 is SGHNT and CDR2 is YYREEE (reference sequence). J lost 2 bases, V lost 4 bases, and 9 bases had no gene match. CDR3 length: 15 residues. The CDR3 loop reads CASSRPGTETYEQYF. The DNA for the CDR3 is TGTGCCAGCAGCCGTCCCGGGACAGAAACCTACGAGCAGTACTTC.

The CDR3, as DNA: TGTGCCAGCAGCCACCCCACTAGCGGGAGACCATACAATGAGCAGTTCTTC. This codes for CASSHPTSGRPYNEQFF. This rearrangement joins TRBV11-2 to TRBJ2-1, with TRBD2 matching 11 bases. The V gene end was trimmed by 5 bases and the J gene end by 4 bases; junction bases not matched to a gene: 10. In germline, CDR1 is SGHAT, CDR2 FQNNGV. This CDR3 has 17 residues.

Ten or more counts support this clonotype. J is TRBJ2-1 and V is TRBV20-1; perhaps TRBD2 as D (5 bases). From germline, CDR1 is DFQATT and CDR2 SNEGSKA (reference sequence). V was pared by 6 bases and J by 0 bases, with 18 bases between. The CDR3 has 16 residues. The CDR3 loop is CSAADRPGSSYNEQFF. CDR3 DNA sequence: TGCAGTGCCGCCGACCGCCCGGGGAGCTCCTACAATGAGCAGTTCTTC.

At least ten counts were recorded for this clonotype. This rearrangement joins TRBV29-1 to TRBJ2-1; TRBD2 matches 11 bases. This CDR3 has 18 amino acids. Germline CDR1 and CDR2: SQVTM and ANQGSEA. Trimming at V came to 1 base and at J to 9 bases, leaving 17 bases not matched to a gene. CDR3 in DNA: TGCAGCGTTGAAGGGTTAAGAGAGTTTAGCGGGAGGGCCACTGAGCAGTTCTTC. Encoded protein: CSVEGLREFSGRATEQFF.

This chain connects TRBV7-2 to TRBJ2-7; D perhaps matches TRBD2 (7 bases). This CDR3 spans 16 amino acids. V dropped 3 bases and J dropped 2 bases, with 17 bases sitting between them. CDR1 is SGHTA and CDR2 is FQGNSA in the germline V gene. The CDR3 spells CASSLGNIGGPYEQYF. CDR3 bases: TGTGCCAGCAGCTTGGGAAATATCGGGGGGCCCTACGAGCAGTACTTC.

This clonotype has just a few counts. V gene TRBV2 combines with J gene TRBJ1-5; 7 nucleotides line up with TRBD1. CDR1 and CDR2 (germline): SNHLY, FYNNEI. V dropped 8 bases and J dropped 9; count of bases not matched to a gene: 13. The CDR3 spans 14 residues. CDR3: CASGRDRSLPPQHF. The CDR3 nucleotides are TGTGCCAGCGGTAGGGACAGAAGCCTGCCGCCCCAGCATTTT.

This clonotype was counted ten times or more. The chain joins TRBV2 to TRBJ2-7; 8 bases are shared with TRBD2. Germline V gene sequence: CDR1 SNHLY, CDR2 FYNNEI. The CDR3 sequence is 14 residues long. V gave up 7 bases and J gave up 3 bases; unmatched junction bases: 8. The CDR3 DNA is TGTGCCAGCAACGCGGCGGGGGGCGTCTACGAGCAGTACTTC. As protein: CASNAAGGVYEQYF.

This clonotype was observed many times. J is TRBJ2-1 and V is TRBV20-1, with 10 positions matching TRBD2. The CDR3 spans 16 residues. Per germline, CDR1 DFQATT and CDR2 SNEGSKA (reference sequence). Trimming removed 6 bases from V and 8 bases from J; junction bases left unmatched: 16. CDR3 DNA sequence: TGCAGTGCATACCCACCTAGCGGGAGCTACCACGATGAGCAGTTCTTC. This codes for CSAYPPSGSYHDEQFF.

This chain joins TRBV28 and TRBJ2-7; D is undetermined. V was trimmed by 5 bases and J by 7 bases, leaving 15 bases between them. CDR3 length: 13 residues. Germline CDR1 and CDR2: MDHEN and SYDVKM. The CDR3, as DNA: TGTGCCAGCAGTATCAAAGTTCGGCGAGAGCAGTACTTC. Amino acid sequence: CASSIKVRREQYF.

This clonotype was picked up many times. CDR3 in amino acids: CAISGTKGIQYF. CDR3 sequence (DNA): TGTGCCATTAGCGGAACCAAGGGCATTCAGTACTTC. The chain joins TRBV6-2 or TRBV6-3 to TRBJ2-4; a weak D match, TRBD2 (6 bases). The ends were cut back, 10 bases at V and 9 bases at J, with 16 bases in the middle. In germline, CDR1 is MNHEY, CDR2 SVGEGT. The CDR3 spans 12 residues.